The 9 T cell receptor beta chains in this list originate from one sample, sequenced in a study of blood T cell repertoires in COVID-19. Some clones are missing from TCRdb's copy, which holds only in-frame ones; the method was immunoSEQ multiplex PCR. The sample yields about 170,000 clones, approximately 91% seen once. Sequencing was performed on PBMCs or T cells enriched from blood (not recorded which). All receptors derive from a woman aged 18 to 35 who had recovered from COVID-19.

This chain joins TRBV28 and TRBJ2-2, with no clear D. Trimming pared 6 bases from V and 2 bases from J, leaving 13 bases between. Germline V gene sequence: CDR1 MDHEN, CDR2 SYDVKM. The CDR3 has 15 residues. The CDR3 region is CASRTKLLNTGELFF. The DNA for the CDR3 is TGTGCCAGCAGAACTAAGCTGCTCAACACCGGGGAGCTGTTTTTT.

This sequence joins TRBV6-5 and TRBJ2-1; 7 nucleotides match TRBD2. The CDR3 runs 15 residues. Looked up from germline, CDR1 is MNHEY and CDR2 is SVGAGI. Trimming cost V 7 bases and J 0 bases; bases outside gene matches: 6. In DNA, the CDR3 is TGTGCCAGCAATGCGGGGGTGAGCTCCTACAATGAGCAGTTCTTC. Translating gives CASNAGVSSYNEQFF.

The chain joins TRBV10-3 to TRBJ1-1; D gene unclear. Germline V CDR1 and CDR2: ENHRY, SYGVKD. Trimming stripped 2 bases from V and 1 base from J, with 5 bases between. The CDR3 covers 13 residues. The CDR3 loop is CAISETENTEAFF. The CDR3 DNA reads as TGTGCCATCAGTGAGACAGAGAACACTGAAGCTTTCTTT.

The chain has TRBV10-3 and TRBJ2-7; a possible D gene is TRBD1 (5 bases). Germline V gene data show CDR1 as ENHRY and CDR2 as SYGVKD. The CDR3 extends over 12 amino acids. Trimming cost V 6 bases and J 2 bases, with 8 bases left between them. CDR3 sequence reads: CAIRDTTYEQYF. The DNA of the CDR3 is TGTGCCATCAGGGACACAACCTACGAGCAGTACTTC.

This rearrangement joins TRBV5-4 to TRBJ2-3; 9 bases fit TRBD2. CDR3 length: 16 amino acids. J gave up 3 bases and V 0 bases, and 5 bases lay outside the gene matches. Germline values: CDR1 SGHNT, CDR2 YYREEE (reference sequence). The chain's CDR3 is CASSLVGGRATDTQYF. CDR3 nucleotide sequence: TGTGCCAGCAGCTTGGTAGGCGGGAGGGCGACAGATACGCAGTATTTT.

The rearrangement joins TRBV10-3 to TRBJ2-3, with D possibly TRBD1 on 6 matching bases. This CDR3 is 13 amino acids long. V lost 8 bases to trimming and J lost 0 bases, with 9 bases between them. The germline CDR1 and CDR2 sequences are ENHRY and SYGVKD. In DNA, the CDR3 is TGTGCCATCGGGACACCTAGCACAGATACGCAGTATTTT. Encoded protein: CAIGTPSTDTQYF.

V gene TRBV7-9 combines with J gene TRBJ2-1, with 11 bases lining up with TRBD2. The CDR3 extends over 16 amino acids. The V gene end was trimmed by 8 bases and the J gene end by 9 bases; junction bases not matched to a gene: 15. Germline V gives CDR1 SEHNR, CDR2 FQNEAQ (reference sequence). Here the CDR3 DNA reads TGTGCCAGCTCCTTAGGAACTAGCGGGAGTCTAGGTGAGCAGTTCTTC. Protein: CASSLGTSGSLGEQFF.

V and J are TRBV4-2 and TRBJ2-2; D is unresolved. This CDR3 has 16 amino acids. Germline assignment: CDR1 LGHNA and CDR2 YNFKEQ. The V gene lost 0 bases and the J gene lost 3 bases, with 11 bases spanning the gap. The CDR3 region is CASSQEGLQDTGELFF. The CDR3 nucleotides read TGTGCCAGCAGCCAAGAGGGTCTGCAGGACACCGGGGAGCTGTTTTTT.

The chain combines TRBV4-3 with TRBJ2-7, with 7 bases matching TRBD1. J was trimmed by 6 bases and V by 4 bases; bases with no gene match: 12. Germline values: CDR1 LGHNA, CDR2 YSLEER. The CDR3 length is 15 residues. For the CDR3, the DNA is TGCGCCAGCAGCCCACAGATCCGGGACAGTGTCGAGCAGTACTTC. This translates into CASSPQIRDSVEQYF.